Presented here are 11 T cell receptor beta chains from one specimen sequenced in a study of cytomegalovirus exposure and HLA in healthy donors. The study ran its PCR with 60 Vbeta and 13 Jbeta primers. Assay used: immunoSEQ multiplex PCR; TCRdb lists only in-frame clones, some missing. The profile shows about 140,000 clones, roughly four fifths of them singletons. Sequencing was performed on PBMCs. All receptors come from a man aged 18 to 29 in good health and CMV-seropositive.

The chain is built from TRBV7-9 and TRBJ2-5, with a weak D call TRBD2 (6 bases). V was pared by 5 bases and J by 3 bases, with 16 bases between. Germline V CDR1 and CDR2: SEHNR, FQNEAQ (reference sequence). This CDR3 is 15 amino acids long. Here the CDR3 reads CASSPGLPWEETQYF. The CDR3 DNA sequence: TGTGCCAGCAGCCCGGGACTCCCTTGGGAAGAGACCCAGTACTTC.

In its sample, this clone was seen once. The chain couples TRBV9 to TRBJ2-3; D might be TRBD2 (5 bases). The CDR3 has 15 amino acids. Germline V gives CDR1 SGDLS, CDR2 YYNGEE. Trimming shortened V by 2 bases and J by 6 bases, and 16 bases separated the two germline ends. The CDR3 DNA is TGTGCCAGCAGCGTCGACCAAGGAGCGGTGGATACGCAGTATTTT. Translating gives CASSVDQGAVDTQYF.

The CDR3 loop reads CASSIGDRAYEQYF. The CDR3 DNA follows: TGTGCCAGTAGTATAGGGGACAGAGCCTACGAGCAGTACTTC. This rearrangement joins TRBV19 to TRBJ2-7; TRBD1 agrees at 7 bases. The germline V gene encodes CDR1 LNHDA and CDR2 SQIVND (reference sequence). This CDR3 comprises 14 residues. Trimming at V came to 1 base and at J to 2 bases, leaving 2 bases not matched to a gene. Variable domain in full (rest from reference TRBV19 and TRBJ2-7): DGGITQSPKYLFRKEGQNVTLSCEQNLNHDAMYWYRQDPGQGLRLIYYSQIVNDFQKGDIAEGYSVSREKKESFPLTVTSAQKNPTAFYLCASSIGDRAYEQYFGPGTRLTVT.

The table lists this clone with a few counts. CDR3 protein: CASSVPGRVFF. The DNA for the CDR3 is TGTGCCAGTAGTGTTCCAGGGAGGGTGTTTTTT. This sequence joins TRBV19 and TRBJ1-4; weak D call: TRBD1 (5 bases). CDR1 is LNHDA and CDR2 is SQIVND in the germline V gene (reference sequence). Deletions cut 5 bases from V and 15 bases from J, with 13 bases between. The CDR3 has 11 amino acids.

This clone was seen a single time. This chain connects TRBV27 to TRBJ1-2; a weak D match, TRBD1 (6 bases). The germline gives CDR1 MNHEY, CDR2 SMNVEV (reference sequence). CDR3 length: 14 amino acids. V dropped 0 bases and J dropped 5 bases, with 10 bases sitting between them. The CDR3 DNA follows: TGTGCCAGCAGTTTATCGGGGCAGGGGTATGGCTACACCTTC. Its translation is CASSLSGQGYGYTF.

CDR3 nucleotide sequence: TGTGCCAGCAGCCCCCTCAGGGTGGAAAACATTCAGTACTTC. Its protein is CASSPLRVENIQYF. V and J are TRBV7-9 and TRBJ2-4; D is possibly TRBD1 (5 bases). V was trimmed by 5 bases and J by 5 bases, leaving 13 bases between them. CDR3 length: 14 amino acids. Germline lookup yields CDR1 SEHNR and CDR2 FQNEAQ (reference sequence).

The chain carries TRBV19 and TRBJ2-7; D is possibly TRBD1 (5 bases). The CDR3 consists of 15 residues. Germline V CDR1 and CDR2: LNHDA, SQIVND (reference sequence). The V and J ends lost 4 bases and 4 bases respectively, with 17 bases between them. The CDR3 nucleotides read TGTGCCAGTAGTAGTCAGGGCGACGGAGTTTACGAGCAGTACTTC. This gives the protein CASSSQGDGVYEQYF.

The chain links TRBV27 to TRBJ1-4; 9 bases map to TRBD1. V was clipped by 5 bases and J by 6 bases; unmatched bases: 7. Germline CDR1 MNHEY, CDR2 SMNVEV (reference sequence). The CDR3 has 15 amino acids. As DNA, the CDR3 is TGTGCCAGCAGTCGTGAGACAGGGGGGTATGAAAAACTGTTTTTT. Encoded protein: CASSRETGGYEKLFF.

Details on this clone: The same CDR3 can be traced to other DNA sequences in this sample. The rearrangement uses TRBV5-1 and TRBJ1-3, with no clear D. CDR3 length: 15 residues. The germline V and J ends were trimmed by 0 bases and 4 bases, with 11 bases remaining between them. The germline CDR1 and CDR2 sequences are SGHRS and YFSETQ. The CDR3 protein is CASSLGSGTGNTIYF. For the CDR3, the DNA is TGCGCCAGCAGCTTGGGGTCAGGAACGGGAAACACCATATATTTT.

The V and J genes are TRBV28 and TRBJ1-1, with 7 nucleotides matching TRBD1. J gave up 2 bases and V 5 bases, and 14 bases lay outside the gene matches. This CDR3 has 17 amino acids. CDR1 and CDR2 (germline): MDHEN, SYDVKM. The CDR3 reads CASSTITTGSLNTEAFF. In DNA form, the CDR3 reads TGTGCCAGCAGTACAATCACGACAGGGAGCTTAAACACTGAAGCTTTCTTT.

This clone was counted between two and nine times. The chain employs TRBV19 and TRBJ2-7; D is unresolved. The V gene lost 4 bases and the J gene lost 5 bases, with 6 bases spanning the gap. Germline V gene data show CDR1 as LNHDA and CDR2 as SQIVND (reference sequence). CDR3 size: 11 residues. The CDR3 DNA reads as TGTGCCAGTAGTAACACCCACGAGCAGTACTTC. Its protein is CASSNTHEQYF.